Here is one T cell receptor (beta chain) with its context. Its antigen is unknown. The source of the sample is a study of T cell repertoires in cytomegalovirus infection. In the study overall: Newly reported HLA-C-restricted and thoroughly characterized HLA-B-restricted CMV epitopes were employed. Public signatures in TCR beta pointed to CMV infection and matching HLA type.

Via MiXCR, TCRdb re-called the reads, giving one row per CDR3 protein. In the table there are around 710,000 distinct CDR3 sequences, under 35% of which are singletons. Trimming pared 2 bases from V and 4 bases from J, leaving 14 bases between. Germline V CDR1 and CDR2: MNHEY, SMNVEV (reference sequence). The CDR3 extends over 16 amino acids. The specimen was cultured CD8+ T cells from PBMCs, collected from culture after CMV antigen stimulation. The chain has TRBV27 and TRBJ2-2; D gene uncertain. The TCR comes from a human donor in good health (CMV status not recorded). Some clones in this sample may be carry-over from other donors' samples. The CDR3 nucleotides are TGTGCCAGCAGTTTAGACTGGGCCGGATTCACCGGGGAGCTGTTTTTT. It codes for CASSLDWAGFTGELFF.